This T cell receptor beta chain was recovered during a study of cytomegalovirus exposure and HLA in healthy donors. This CDR3 region has 15 residues. Germline-derived CDR1 and CDR2 are SGHAT and FQNNGV. V gave up 5 bases and J gave up 6 bases; unmatched junction bases: 8. The PCR ran on 60 Vbeta and 13 Jbeta primers. Assay used: immunoSEQ multiplex PCR; TCRdb lists only in-frame clones, some missing. The table has roughly 230,000 clones, about 93% seen once. The TCR sequence derives from a girl aged 2-10 years in good health and CMV-seronegative. The chain recombines TRBV11-2 with TRBJ2-3, with 10 bases identical to TRBD1. The material sequenced was PBMCs. The CDR3, as DNA: TGTGCCAGCAGCGATCCGGGACAGGGGAGGGATACGCAGTATTTT. As protein: CASSDPGQGRDTQYF.